The entry below describes one T cell receptor (beta chain). A library of TCRbeta sequences, prepared with unique molecular identifiers, was generated. TCRdb re-called the PCR reads with MiXCR, one entry per CDR3 protein. The sample comprises about 610,000 distinct CDR3 sequences, roughly a tenth of which are singletons, and roughly 4% rests with the top ten. This record belongs to a study of T-cell reconstitution after alpha-beta-depleted transplantation in children. CDR3 length: 16 residues. The germline CDR1 and CDR2 sequences are MDHEN and SYDVKM. The J segment lost 0 bases and the V segment lost 5 bases, leaving 7 bases of the junction unmatched.

V gene TRBV28 combines with J gene TRBJ2-3; 8 bases map to TRBD2. This specimen consisted of PBMCs from the stem cell graft donor, obtained from the stem cell graft. The sequence was collected from a human donor who donated a stem cell graft to a child with acute myeloid leukemia. CDR3 amino acids: CASSASAGASTDTQYF. In DNA, the CDR3 is TGTGCCAGCAGTGCCTCAGCGGGAGCTAGCACAGATACGCAGTATTTT.